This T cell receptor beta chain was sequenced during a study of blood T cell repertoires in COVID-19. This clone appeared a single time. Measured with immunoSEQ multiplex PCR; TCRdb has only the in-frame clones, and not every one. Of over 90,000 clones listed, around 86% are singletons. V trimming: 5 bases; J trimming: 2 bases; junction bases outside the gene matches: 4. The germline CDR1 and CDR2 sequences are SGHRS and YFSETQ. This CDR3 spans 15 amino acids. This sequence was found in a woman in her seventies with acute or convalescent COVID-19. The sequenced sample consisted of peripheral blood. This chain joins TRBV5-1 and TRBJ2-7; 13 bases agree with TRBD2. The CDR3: CASRPGLAGAYEQYF. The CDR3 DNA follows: TGCGCCAGCAGACCAGGACTAGCGGGAGCCTACGAGCAGTACTTC.